This T cell receptor beta chain was recorded in a study of blood T cell repertoires in COVID-19. Study in general: From the United States, Italy and Spain came samples of acute and convalescent COVID-19. The cDNA or gDNA used as material had been derived from T cells, B-cell-depleted T cells, or PBMCs.

Authors' analysis steps: Estimates of nucleated cell counts were drawn from the amplification of reference gene primers. Clones were read by immunoSEQ multiplex PCR, and TCRdb kept only the in-frame ones, dropping some. Clone size and the V and J calls come from that table; the DNA yielded D and trimming. Seen here are about 43,000 clones, approximately 90% observed once, and the top ten hold approximately 15%. V was clipped by 1 base and J by 5 bases; unmatched bases: 2. This CDR3 contains 15 residues. Germline V gene data show CDR1 as SNHLY and CDR2 as FYNNEI. The specimen was peripheral blood. The chain joins TRBV2 to TRBJ2-2, with 9 bases matching TRBD2. The TCR originated in a man in his fifties or sixties with active COVID-19. The CDR3 coding sequence is TGTGCCAGCAGTGAAGAAGCGGGAGGAACCGGGGAGCTGTTTTTT. Its translation: CASSEEAGGTGELFF.